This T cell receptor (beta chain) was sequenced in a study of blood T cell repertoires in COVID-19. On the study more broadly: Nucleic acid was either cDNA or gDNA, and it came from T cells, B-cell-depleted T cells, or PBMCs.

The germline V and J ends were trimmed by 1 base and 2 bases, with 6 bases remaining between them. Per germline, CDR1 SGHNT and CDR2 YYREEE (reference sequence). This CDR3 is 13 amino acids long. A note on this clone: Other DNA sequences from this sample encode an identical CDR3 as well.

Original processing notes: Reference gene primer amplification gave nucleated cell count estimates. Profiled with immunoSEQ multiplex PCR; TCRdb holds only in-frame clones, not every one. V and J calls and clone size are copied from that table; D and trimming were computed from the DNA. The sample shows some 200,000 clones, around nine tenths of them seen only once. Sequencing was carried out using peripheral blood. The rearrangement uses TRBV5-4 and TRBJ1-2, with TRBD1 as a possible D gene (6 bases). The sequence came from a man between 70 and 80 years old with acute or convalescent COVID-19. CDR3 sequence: CASSLRGNYGYTF. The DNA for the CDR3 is TGTGCCAGCAGCTTGAGGGGGAACTATGGCTACACCTTC.